This T cell receptor beta chain was recorded in a study of blood T cell repertoires in COVID-19. The assay was immunoSEQ multiplex PCR, and TCRdb's table has in-frame clones only and misses some. This sample yields about 170,000 clones, of which about nine tenths are seen a single time; around 4.6% belongs to the top ten. Trimming removed 5 bases from V and 2 bases from J; junction bases left unmatched: 13. The CDR3 spans 19 residues. CDR1 and CDR2 (germline): SEHNR, FQNEAQ (reference sequence). The gene calls are TRBV7-9 and TRBJ2-5, with 14 bases that match TRBD2. The specimen was peripheral blood. The sequence derives from a man aged 30-40 years with COVID-19, enrolled during active disease. In nucleotides, the CDR3 is TGTGCCAGCAGCGCCGTTCCGGGACTAGCGGGAGTCCTACAAGAGACCCAGTACTTC. It translates to CASSAVPGLAGVLQETQYF.